One sample yielded the 4 T cell receptor beta chains listed below, sequenced in a study of T cell repertoires in cytomegalovirus infection (dated by TCRdb to 2018 to 2020). These reads were obtained on an Illumina HiSeq 1500. TCRdb reworked the public reads: Q25 trimming with fastp, MiXCR clone assembly, productive beta chains retained. For every CDR3 protein sequence, its rows merge into one entry that carries the most common genes and DNA. Recorded for this sample are some 150,000 distinct CDR3 sequences; about 6% of them occurred a single time. Clones ranked in the top ten supply roughly 17% of the sample. Sequences were obtained from PBMCs. These receptors were taken from a human donor in good health (CMV status not recorded). Some clones in this sample may be carry-over from other donors' samples.

Many counts were recorded for this clonotype. The chain is built from TRBV11-3 and TRBJ1-1; weak D call: TRBD1 (6 bases). The CDR3 contains 12 residues. The germline V and J ends were trimmed by 5 bases and 6 bases, with 10 bases remaining between them. The V gene's germline CDR1 is SGHNT and CDR2 YENEEA. The CDR3 sequence is CASSRGQSEAFF. The CDR3 DNA is TGTGCCAGCAGCCGAGGACAGTCTGAAGCTTTCTTT.

The table lists this clonotype with many counts. The chain uses TRBV7-2 and TRBJ2-1; 9 nucleotides align to TRBD1. Germline values: CDR1 SGHTA, CDR2 FQGNSA. With V trimmed by 6 bases and J by 5 bases, 8 bases remained unmatched. The CDR3 has 15 residues. CDR3 nucleotide sequence: TGTGCCAGCAGTCGCCTCGGGACAGGGAACAATGAGCAGTTCTTC. Translation gives CASSRLGTGNNEQFF.

This clonotype was counted a few times. The chain has TRBV29-1 and TRBJ2-1; TRBD1 matches at 9 bases. The CDR3 is 14 amino acids. Germline V gene sequence: CDR1 SQVTM, CDR2 ANQGSEA. Germline trimming cut 7 bases from V and 2 bases from J; bases unmatched to any gene: 6. The CDR3 DNA sequence: TGCAGCGCCTCCTGGACAGGGGCCTACAATGAGCAGTTCTTC. It translates to CSASWTGAYNEQFF.

This clonotype was seen repeatedly, ten times or more. At one of its ends the junction is not consistent with the germline gene, which may arise from a read error. The genes are TRBV7-3 and TRBJ2-6; D is unclear. CDR1 SGHTA and CDR2 FQGTGA come from the germline V gene. CDR3 length: 15 residues. This CDR3 reads CSSSPGVSGANVLTF. Here the CDR3 DNA reads TGTTCCAGCAGCCCAGGAGTATCTGGGGCCAACGTCCTGACTTTC.